This TCR beta chain was captured by sequencing in a study of blood T cell repertoires in COVID-19. Study in general: Acute-phase and convalescent COVID-19 samples originated in the United States, Italy and Spain. In each case, the material was cDNA or gDNA derived from T cells, B-cell-depleted T cells, or PBMCs.

V lost 3 bases and J 2 bases, leaving 12 bases between the germline ends. Germline V gene lookup returns CDR1 SGHTA and CDR2 FQGNSA. This CDR3 contains 15 residues. The method was immunoSEQ multiplex PCR; TCRdb's version includes in-frame clones alone and lacks a portion of them. The sample carries some 30,000 clones, about 79% recorded once. The V gene is TRBV7-2, the J gene TRBJ2-3, with a weak D call TRBD2 (7 bases). What was sequenced was peripheral blood. The origin of this receptor is a human donor in a cohort sampled during active COVID-19. In nucleotides, the CDR3 is TGTGCCAGCAGCTTCCGGGGGGCTTCCACAGATACGCAGTATTTT. It yields the protein CASSFRGASTDTQYF. The whole variable domain, filled in from reference TRBV7-2 and TRBJ2-3, reads GAGVSQSPSNKVTEKGKDVELRCDPISGHTALYWYRQSLGQGLEFLIYFQGNSAPDKSGLPSDRFSAERTGGSVSTLTIQRTQQEDSAVYLCASSFRGASTDTQYFGPGTRLTVL.